One sample yielded the 18 T cell receptor beta chains listed below, sequenced in a study of blood T cell repertoires in COVID-19. Here immunoSEQ multiplex PCR was the method, and the copy in TCRdb shows in-frame clones only, minus some. The sample shows 31,000 or so clones, 85% of them seen only once. The source material was peripheral blood. The source is a human donor in a cohort sampled during active COVID-19.

This clone appeared a single time. The rearrangement joins TRBV27 to TRBJ2-1; 8 bases agree with TRBD1. Germline lookup yields CDR1 MNHEY and CDR2 SMNVEV (reference sequence). The CDR3 totals 17 residues. With 5 bases clipped from V and 4 bases from J, the junction kept 13 bases outside the gene matches. DNA for the CDR3: TGTGCCAGCAGTCTTGGACAGGGCTCCTTCCTTTACAATGAGCAGTTCTTC. Translated: CASSLGQGSFLYNEQFF.

V usage is TRBV21-1 and J usage is TRBJ1-2. TRBV21-1 is noted as a pseudogene. This CDR3 has 15 amino acids. The CDR3 region is CASSKRVTECYGYTF. CDR3 bases: TGTGCCAGCAGCAAAAGAGTAACTGAATGCTATGGCTACACCTTC.

The CDR3 nucleotides read TGTGCCAGCAGCCCCGGGTGGGAGCAGTACTTC. Its translation is CASSPGWEQYF. The chain combines TRBV7-9 with TRBJ2-7; D is undetermined. The CDR3 has 11 amino acids. Trimming cost V 5 bases and J 7 bases, with 9 bases left between them. CDR1 is SEHNR and CDR2 is FQNEAQ in the germline V gene (reference sequence).

The chain uses TRBV10-3 and TRBJ2-3; TRBD2 aligns across 9 bases. Per germline, CDR1 ENHRY and CDR2 SYGVKD. The CDR3 has 15 residues. J gave up 3 bases and V 4 bases, and 5 bases lay outside the gene matches. The CDR3 coding sequence is TGTGCCATCAGTGCGTCCAGCGGGAGGACAGATACGCAGTATTTT. Residues: CAISASSGRTDTQYF.

This rearrangement joins TRBV18 to TRBJ2-7; TRBD1 aligns across 8 bases. Trimming cost V 4 bases and J 0 bases; bases outside gene matches: 2. The CDR3 contains 14 residues. Germline CDR1 reads KGHSH; CDR2 reads LQKENI. CDR3 sequence reads: CASSLGQDSYEQYF. The CDR3 DNA sequence: TGTGCCAGCTCACTGGGACAGGACTCCTACGAGCAGTACTTC. Based on the CDR3 plus reference TRBV18 and TRBJ2-7, the full variable domain is NAGVMQNPRHLVRRRGQEARLRCSPMKGHSHVYWYRQLPEEGLKFMVYLQKENIIDESGMPKERFSAEFPKEGPSILRIQQVVRGDSAAYFCASSLGQDSYEQYFGPGTRLTVT.

This sequence joins TRBV25-1 and TRBJ2-7, with D possibly being TRBD1 (6 bases). CDR1 and CDR2 (germline): MGHDK, SYGVNS. This CDR3 has 15 amino acids. V lost 3 bases and J lost 2, with 14 bases in between. CDR3: CASSDLRQDPYEQYF. CDR3 sequence (DNA): TGTGCCAGCAGTGACCTAAGACAGGATCCCTACGAGCAGTACTTC.

The V call is TRBV6-1, the J call TRBJ2-4; a weak D match, TRBD1 (6 bases). V lost 3 bases and J lost 2, with 17 bases in between. The CDR3 runs 17 residues. Looked up from germline, CDR1 is MNHNS and CDR2 is SASEGT. The CDR3 spells CASSDHPEQGTKNIQYF. CDR3 nucleotides: TGTGCCAGCAGTGACCACCCCGAACAGGGAACCAAAAACATTCAGTACTTC.

The chain joins TRBV9 to TRBJ1-2, with 8 nucleotides matching TRBD1. The V segment lost 0 bases and the J segment 5 bases; nucleotides outside the gene matches: 3. The CDR3 runs 14 residues. CDR1 and CDR2 (germline): SGDLS, YYNGEE. The DNA for the CDR3 is TGTGCCAGCAGCGTAGGGACAGGGAGGTATGGCTACACCTTC. This sequence encodes CASSVGTGRYGYTF.

In its sample, this clone was seen a few times. The rearrangement joins TRBV7-9 to TRBJ2-3, with D tentatively TRBD2 (5 bases). The CDR3 runs 17 residues. Per germline, CDR1 SEHNR and CDR2 FQNEAQ (reference sequence). V lost 1 base, J lost 3 bases, and 17 bases lay in between. CDR3 nucleotide sequence: TGTGCCAGCAGCTTAGTGTTGCGCAGCGGACCTACAGATACGCAGTATTTT. Translating gives CASSLVLRSGPTDTQYF.

The chain links TRBV3-1 (or the pseudogene TRBV3-2) to TRBJ1-2; D not resolved. The germline V and J ends were trimmed by 4 bases and 5 bases, with 11 bases remaining between them. The CDR3 contains 13 residues. The germline CDR1 and CDR2 sequences are LGHDT and YNNKEL (reference sequence). The CDR3 region is CASSLTGGYGYTF. CDR3 sequence (DNA): TGTGCCAGCAGCCTGACCGGCGGATATGGCTACACCTTC.

This chain links TRBV19 with TRBJ2-5, with D possibly being TRBD2 (5 bases). Trimming pared 5 bases from V and 3 bases from J, leaving 7 bases between. From germline, CDR1 is LNHDA and CDR2 SQIVND (reference sequence). This CDR3 has 12 residues. The CDR3 region has the DNA TGTGCCAGTAGTGAGACTAAAGAGACCCAGTACTTC. It codes for CASSETKETQYF. Using reference TRBV19 and TRBJ2-5 for the parts outside the CDR3, the full variable domain is DGGITQSPKYLFRKEGQNVTLSCEQNLNHDAMYWYRQDPGQGLRLIYYSQIVNDFQKGDIAEGYSVSREKKESFPLTVTSAQKNPTAFYLCASSETKETQYFGPGTRLLVL.

The chain recombines TRBV29-1 with TRBJ2-3; 16 bases agree with TRBD2. CDR3 length: 17 amino acids. CDR1 SQVTM and CDR2 ANQGSEA come from the germline V gene. The junction had 8 bases not matched to a gene; V was cut back by 6 bases and J by 2 bases. CDR3 DNA sequence: TGCAGCGTCTCCGGGACTAGCGGGGGGGCCCTCACAGATACGCAGTATTTT. Translation: CSVSGTSGGALTDTQYF.

The CDR3 sequence is CASSQIRDRGREQYF. CDR3 in DNA: TGTGCCAGCAGTCAAATCCGGGACAGGGGGCGCGAGCAGTACTTC. The chain links TRBV6-5 to TRBJ2-7; 12 positions agree with TRBD1. CDR3 length equals 15 residues. Germline V gene sequence: CDR1 MNHEY, CDR2 SVGAGI. V trimming: 5 bases; J trimming: 6 bases; junction bases outside the gene matches: 8.

Written as DNA, the CDR3 is TGTGCCTGGAGACGAGGAGAGACCCAGTACTTC. Residues: CAWRRGETQYF. The chain is built from TRBV30 and TRBJ2-5; D ambiguous. The CDR3 consists of 11 residues. CDR1 is GTSNPN and CDR2 is SVGIG in the germline V gene (reference sequence). The V end lost 3 bases, the J end lost 4 bases, and 6 bases lay between the germline ends. The entire variable domain, with the rest obtained from reference TRBV30 and TRBJ2-5, is as follows: SQTIHQWPATLVQPVGSPLSLECTVEGTSNPNLYWYRQAAGRGLQLLFYSVGIGQISSEVPQNLSASRPQDRQFILSSKKLLLSDSGFYLCAWRRGETQYFGPGTRLLVL.

This sequence joins TRBV24-1 and TRBJ2-7, with 7 bases fitting TRBD1. The ends lost 2 bases at V and 3 bases at J; junction bases unmatched: 12. This CDR3 spans 17 amino acids. Germline V lookup: CDR1 KGHDR, CDR2 SFDVKD. The CDR3 DNA sequence: TGTGCCACCAGTGATTCTAAAACCGGGACAGCTATCTACGAGCAGTACTTC. Amino acids: CATSDSKTGTAIYEQYF.

Only one count was recorded for this clone. J is TRBJ2-2 and V is TRBV6-5, with TRBD2 identical over 7 bases. V was clipped by 4 bases and J by 5 bases; unmatched bases: 7. The germline CDR1 and CDR2 sequences are MNHEY and SVGAGI. The CDR3 has 15 residues. CDR3 sequence (DNA): TGTGCCAGCAGTTCGGCGGGAGTTGGGACCGGGGAGCTGTTTTTT. Translated, it gives CASSSAGVGTGELFF.

The chain is built from TRBV21-1 and TRBJ2-1; the table's TRBD2 call for D was not verified on the DNA. TRBV21-1 is noted as a pseudogene. The CDR3 sequence is 17 residues long. CDR3 protein: CASSKAGLAGESNEQFF. CDR3 DNA sequence: TGTGCCAGCAGCAAAGCCGGACTAGCGGGAGAGTCGAATGAGCAGTTCTTC.

The chain recombines TRBV9 with TRBJ2-2; the match to TRBD1 covers 7 bases. The CDR3 consists of 18 residues. V lost 0 bases, J lost 2 bases, and 10 bases stayed unmatched. Germline V gives CDR1 SGDLS, CDR2 YYNGEE. The chain's CDR3 is CASSVGEGGRPNTGELFF. In DNA, the CDR3 is TGTGCCAGCAGCGTAGGGGAAGGGGGCAGGCCAAACACCGGGGAGCTGTTTTTT.